The clone carrying this T cell receptor (beta chain) was seen ten or more times. The CDR3 length is 15 residues. The ends were cut back, 6 bases at V and 6 bases at J, with 19 bases in the middle. Germline-derived CDR1 and CDR2 are SNHLY and FYNNEI. The source of the sample is a study of blood T cell repertoires in COVID-19. As for the study in general: Italy, Spain and the United States were the sources of the convalescent and acute COVID-19 samples. Sample material is recorded as cDNA or gDNA derived from T cells, B-cell-depleted T cells, or PBMCs.

In the source study's methods: Nucleated cell number was recorded as an estimate derived from reference gene primer amplification. TCRdb's copy holds only in-frame clones and misses some; the assay was immunoSEQ multiplex PCR. For V, J and clone size, that table is used; D and trimming come from the DNA. This sample yields approximately 250,000 clones, of which more than 65% are seen a single time; 2% to 2.5% belongs to the top ten. The sequencing sample was made of peripheral blood. The chain employs TRBV2 and TRBJ2-3; D is perhaps TRBD2 (6 bases). This sequence was found in a middle-aged man who had recovered from COVID-19. The CDR3, as DNA: TGTGCCAGCAGGCGAATAGGGACTCAGTCGGATACGCAGTATTTT. Translated, it gives CASRRIGTQSDTQYF.